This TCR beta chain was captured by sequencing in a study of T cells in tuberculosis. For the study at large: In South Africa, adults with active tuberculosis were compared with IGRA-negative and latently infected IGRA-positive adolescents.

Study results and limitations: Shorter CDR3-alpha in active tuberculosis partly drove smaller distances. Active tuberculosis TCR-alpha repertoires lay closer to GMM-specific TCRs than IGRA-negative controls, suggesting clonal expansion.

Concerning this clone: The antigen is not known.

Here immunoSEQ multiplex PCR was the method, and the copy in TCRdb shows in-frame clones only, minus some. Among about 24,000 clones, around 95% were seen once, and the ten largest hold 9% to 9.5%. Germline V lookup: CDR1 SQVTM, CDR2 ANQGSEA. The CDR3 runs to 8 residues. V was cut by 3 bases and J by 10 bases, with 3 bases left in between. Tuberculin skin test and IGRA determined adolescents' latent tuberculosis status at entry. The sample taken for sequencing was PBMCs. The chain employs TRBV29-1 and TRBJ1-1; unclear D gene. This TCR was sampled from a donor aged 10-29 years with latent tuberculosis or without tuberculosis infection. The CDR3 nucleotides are TGCAGCGTTGACGTAGCTTTCTTT. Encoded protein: CSVDVAFF.